Listed here are 26 T cell receptor beta chains from one sample, sequenced in a study of shared clonotypes between healthy human individuals. Only in-frame clones appear in the TCRdb table, and some are missing; sequencing was by immunoSEQ multiplex PCR. The top ten clones hold about 1.1% of a sample with over 2 million clones, about 95% of them seen once. CD8 cells regarded as naive lacked CD45RO, were positively chosen for CCR7, and omitted terminally differentiated effector memory CD45RA+ cells. Sequencing was done on a sample of naive CD8+ T cells sorted from blood. These receptors were obtained from a young man in good health.

The gene calls are TRBV2 and TRBJ1-5, with D hard to call. This CDR3 is built from 13 residues. Germline CDR1 reads SNHLY; CDR2 reads FYNNEI. V was clipped by 4 bases and J by 0 bases, with 4 bases between them. CDR3 protein: CASSASSNQPQHF. The CDR3 DNA is TGTGCCAGCAGTGCGAGTAGCAATCAGCCCCAGCATTTT.

CDR3 bases: TGTGCCAGCATCCCAGGGGGAGAGACCCAGTACTTC. Its protein is CASIPGGETQYF. This chain connects TRBV6-1 to TRBJ2-5; TRBD1 aligns across 7 bases. The CDR3 extends over 12 amino acids. With 7 bases clipped from V and 4 bases from J, the junction kept 3 bases outside the gene matches. Per germline, CDR1 MNHNS and CDR2 SASEGT.

This clone was found once. The chain links TRBV14 to TRBJ1-2; the D gene is possibly TRBD1 (6 bases). The V gene lost 0 bases and the J gene lost 6 bases, with 14 bases spanning the gap. The CDR3 is 15 amino acids. Germline V CDR1 and CDR2: SGHDN, FVKESK. CDR3 amino acids: CASSQDLRTADGYTF. The CDR3 coding sequence is TGTGCCAGCAGCCAAGATTTGAGGACAGCAGATGGCTACACCTTC.

J is TRBJ2-1 and V is TRBV11-2; possible D gene TRBD2, 6 bases. The ends were cut back, 3 bases at V and 0 bases at J, with 9 bases in the middle. The CDR3 consists of 15 residues. Germline V gene data show CDR1 as SGHAT and CDR2 as FQNNGV. The CDR3, as DNA: TGTGCCAGCAGCTTCGTGGGGGGCTCCTACAATGAGCAGTTCTTC. It encodes CASSFVGGSYNEQFF.

This chain links TRBV5-4 with TRBJ2-7; D gene unclear. This CDR3 contains 14 residues. Germline lookup yields CDR1 SGHNT and CDR2 YYREEE (reference sequence). The V end was cut by 2 bases, the J end by 1 base, with 10 bases between. The CDR3 is CASSLRSSSYEQYF. CDR3 DNA: TGTGCCAGCAGCTTACGTTCCTCTTCCTACGAGCAGTACTTC.

About this clone: Distinct nucleotide sequences in the sample also encode this CDR3. The V call is TRBV19, the J call TRBJ1-1, with D unresolved. Germline-derived CDR1 and CDR2 are LNHDA and SQIVND (reference sequence). The CDR3 extends over 13 amino acids. Trimming took 3 bases from V and 5 from J, leaving 10 bases between them. As DNA, the CDR3 is TGTGCCAGTAGTATTGAAGGGTTAACTGAAGCTTTCTTT. Its translation is CASSIEGLTEAFF.

The rearrangement uses TRBV2 and TRBJ2-7; D not certain. The CDR3 covers 14 residues. Germline V gene lookup returns CDR1 SNHLY and CDR2 FYNNEI. V was clipped by 5 bases and J by 2 bases, with 13 bases between them. The CDR3 DNA reads as TGTGCCAGCAGTCACGAGGATGGTACCTACGAGCAGTACTTC. Translating it yields CASSHEDGTYEQYF.

This chain joins TRBV7-9 and TRBJ2-2; D not resolved. Germline V gene lookup returns CDR1 SEHNR and CDR2 FQNEAQ (reference sequence). The CDR3 spans 15 residues. Trimming cost V 3 bases and J 0 bases, with 8 bases left between them. CDR3 DNA sequence: TGTGCCAGCAGCTTGGGTAGTCCGAACACCGGGGAGCTGTTTTTT. Translation: CASSLGSPNTGELFF.

CDR3: CASSEAWQGQETQYF. In nucleotides, the CDR3 is TGTGCCAGCAGTGAAGCATGGCAGGGGCAAGAGACCCAGTACTTC. This sequence joins TRBV6-1 and TRBJ2-5; TRBD1 might be the D (6 bases). Deletions cut 0 bases from V and 2 bases from J, with 10 bases between. This CDR3 region has 15 residues. Germline V gene sequence: CDR1 MNHNS, CDR2 SASEGT.

In nucleotides, the CDR3 is TGTGCCAGCAGTTTTCAGCTATCAGGGGGCCTCACTGGCTACACCTTC. It translates to CASSFQLSGGLTGYTF. The gene calls are TRBV27 and TRBJ1-2; 8 nucleotides agree with TRBD1. Germline trimming cut 3 bases from V and 7 bases from J; bases unmatched to any gene: 13. The CDR3 spans 16 residues. Per germline, CDR1 MNHEY and CDR2 SMNVEV (reference sequence).

The genes are TRBV9 and TRBJ2-1, with 8 nucleotides matching TRBD1. The germline CDR1 and CDR2 sequences are SGDLS and YYNGEE. The CDR3 contains 17 residues. V lost 3 bases to trimming and J lost 6 bases; unmatched junction nucleotides: 14. The CDR3 nucleotides are TGTGCCAGCAGCGACGGACCTATGGCAGGGGGCCTCAATGAGCAGTTCTTC. The encoded protein is CASSDGPMAGGLNEQFF. The variable domain in full, completed from reference TRBV9 and TRBJ2-1, reads DSGVTQTPKHLITATGQRVTLRCSPRSGDLSVYWYQQSLDQGLQFLIQYYNGEERAKGNILERFSAQQFPDLHSELNLSSLELGDSALYFCASSDGPMAGGLNEQFFGPGTRLTVL.

With respect to this clone: One junction end does not reproduce the germline sequence, and a read error may be involved. CDR3 loop: CSVEGPGQPFF. For the CDR3, the DNA is TGCAGCGTGGAAGGACCGGGACAGCCGTTCTTC. V gene TRBV29-1 combines with J gene TRBJ2-1, with 7 bases lining up with TRBD1. The CDR3 is made up of 11 amino acids. Germline CDR1 SQVTM, CDR2 ANQGSEA.

The V gene is TRBV19, the J gene TRBJ2-5; D perhaps matches TRBD2 (6 bases). There are 15 residues in the CDR3. V was shortened by 6 bases and J by 0 bases, with 14 bases between the two germline ends. The V gene's germline CDR1 is LNHDA and CDR2 SQIVND (reference sequence). The CDR3, as DNA: TGTGCCAGTAGCCCGGGACTCAGGTACCAAGAGACCCAGTACTTC. Translating it yields CASSPGLRYQETQYF.

The V and J genes are TRBV9 and TRBJ1-3, with 7 bases fitting TRBD1. CDR3 size: 15 residues. Germline CDR1 reads SGDLS; CDR2 reads YYNGEE. Trimming at V came to 7 bases and at J to 4 bases, leaving 11 bases not matched to a gene. CDR3 sequence reads: CASGGQASTGNTIYF. CDR3 in DNA: TGTGCCAGCGGAGGACAGGCGAGTACCGGAAACACCATATATTTT.

The gene calls are TRBV9 and TRBJ2-7; 8 bases match TRBD2. The CDR3 has 15 residues. J was trimmed by 6 bases and V by 0 bases; bases with no gene match: 8. The V gene's germline CDR1 is SGDLS and CDR2 YYNGEE. The CDR3 sequence is CASSVEAGGRGEQYF. CDR3 nucleotide sequence: TGTGCCAGCAGCGTAGAGGCGGGGGGACGTGGCGAGCAGTACTTC.

The chain uses TRBV6-1 and TRBJ2-5; D may be TRBD2 (7 bases). V was cut by 2 bases and J by 6 bases, with 19 bases left in between. The CDR3 is made up of 16 amino acids. Germline V lookup: CDR1 MNHNS, CDR2 SASEGT. The CDR3 nucleotides read TGTGCCAGCAGTGAAAGGGAGGGGGAGGGTTGGAAGACCCAGTACTTC. Its protein is CASSEREGEGWKTQYF.

This clone came up once. The J gene is TRBJ2-1, the V gene TRBV30; 8 bases agree with TRBD2. The J segment lost 9 bases and the V segment lost 4 bases, leaving 11 bases of the junction unmatched. Germline V gene data show CDR1 as GTSNPN and CDR2 as SVGIG (reference sequence). The CDR3 is made up of 14 amino acids. Written as DNA, the CDR3 is TGTGCCTGGAACGGAGCGGGAGATATTGGTGAGCAGTTCTTC. It encodes CAWNGAGDIGEQFF. Full variable domain (remainder filled in from reference TRBV30 and TRBJ2-1): SQTIHQWPATLVQPVGSPLSLECTVEGTSNPNLYWYRQAAGRGLQLLFYSVGIGQISSEVPQNLSASRPQDRQFILSSKKLLLSDSGFYLCAWNGAGDIGEQFFGPGTRLTVL.

The chain links TRBV30 to TRBJ1-2; maybe TRBD1 (6 bases). The V and J ends lost 4 bases and 10 bases respectively, with 10 bases between them. There are 10 residues in the CDR3. Per germline, CDR1 GTSNPN and CDR2 SVGIG (reference sequence). CDR3 amino acids: CAWNTGYYTF. DNA for the CDR3: TGTGCCTGGAATACAGGGTACTACACCTTC.

V gene TRBV7-2 combines with J gene TRBJ2-7; D is unresolved. The CDR3 extends over 13 amino acids. Germline CDR1 reads SGHTA; CDR2 reads FQGNSA. The V end was cut by 2 bases, the J end by 2 bases, with 7 bases between. The CDR3 DNA reads TGTGCCAGCAGCTTATCCCAAACCTACGAGCAGTACTTC. As protein: CASSLSQTYEQYF.

The genes are TRBV19 and TRBJ1-2; D remains ambiguous. The V gene lost 2 bases and the J gene lost 3 bases, with 7 bases spanning the gap. Germline CDR1 reads LNHDA; CDR2 reads SQIVND (reference sequence). There are 13 residues in the CDR3. The CDR3 bases are TGTGCCAGTAGTATACAGCTCTACTATGGCTACACCTTC. Protein sequence: CASSIQLYYGYTF.

The chain has TRBV19 and TRBJ2-5, with D perhaps matching TRBD1 (6 bases). The CDR3 sequence is 13 residues long. Trimming stripped 5 bases from V and 4 bases from J, with 11 bases between. Germline CDR1 reads LNHDA; CDR2 reads SQIVND (reference sequence). CDR3 loop: CASSLMGAETQYF. In DNA form, the CDR3 reads TGTGCCAGTAGTCTGATGGGGGCAGAGACCCAGTACTTC.

The chain has TRBV30 and TRBJ1-1; D is unclear. The CDR3 consists of 13 residues. CDR1 is GTSNPN, CDR2 SVGIG, per germline (reference sequence). V was clipped by 3 bases and J by 8 bases, with 16 bases between them. CDR3 in amino acids: CAWSRKYTVEAFF. CDR3 coding DNA: TGTGCCTGGAGCCGTAAGTATACAGTCGAAGCTTTCTTT.

The chain joins TRBV11-2 to TRBJ2-3; D is possibly TRBD1 or TRBD2 (6 bases each). The CDR3 loop spans 16 amino acids. V gave up 6 bases and J gave up 0 bases, with 16 bases separating them. The germline V gene encodes CDR1 SGHAT and CDR2 FQNNGV. Here the CDR3 reads CASRRLLGGSTDTQYF. The CDR3 DNA reads TGTGCCAGCAGACGGTTACTAGGGGGGAGCACAGATACGCAGTATTTT.

This clone has a single count. The J gene is TRBJ1-1, the V gene TRBV27, with no clear D. Trimming left V 3 bases short and J 4 bases short, with 12 bases between. Germline values: CDR1 MNHEY, CDR2 SMNVEV (reference sequence). The CDR3 runs 14 residues. Here the CDR3 DNA reads TGTGCCAGCAGTTTCGCGTATATCGGCACTGAAGCTTTCTTT. It codes for CASSFAYIGTEAFF.

CDR3 in amino acids: CASSLPPSGGLYTGELFF. The CDR3 bases are TGTGCCAGCAGCTTACCCCCTAGCGGGGGCCTTTACACCGGGGAGCTGTTTTTT. The rearrangement links TRBV11-2 to TRBJ2-2, with 10 bases identical to TRBD2. From germline, CDR1 is SGHAT and CDR2 FQNNGV. The ends lost 2 bases at V and 3 bases at J; junction bases unmatched: 9. The CDR3 covers 18 residues.

This chain links TRBV27 with TRBJ2-1; 7 nucleotides match TRBD2. J lost 5 bases, V lost 5 bases, and 12 bases had no gene match. Germline V CDR1 and CDR2: MNHEY, SMNVEV (reference sequence). CDR3 length equals 16 residues. CDR3 sequence (DNA): TGTGCCAGCAGTCCATCAAGCGGGGAAAGGGACAATGAGCAGTTCTTC. It translates to CASSPSSGERDNEQFF.